This entry lists 25 T cell receptor beta chains sequenced from one sample in a study of vaccination and CD4 T cells after COVID-19. Regarding treatment: roughly 11-day PBMC culture with coronavirus spike peptide pools or control peptides (ViraFEST assay). Sequence data for DNA of cultured CD4+ T cells were generated by the Oncomine TCR Beta short-read assay. TCRdb analysed the PCR reads with MiXCR anew, one entry per CDR3 protein. The repertoire includes over 20,000 distinct CDR3 sequences, roughly 40% of them detected once, and approximately 18% sits in the top ten. No antigen has been identified for these receptors. The sequencing here drew on CD4+ T cells from blood, cultured in vitro, taken before SARS-CoV-2 vaccination. Receptors originate from a human donor who received a COVID-19 vaccine.

CDR3 nucleotide sequence: TGTGCCAGCAGCTTAGCATACAGGGGTCCTGAAGCTTTCTTT. Its protein product is CASSLAYRGPEAFF. The rearrangement joins TRBV11-3 to TRBJ1-1; TRBD1 aligns across 7 bases. J was trimmed by 6 bases and V by 1 base; bases with no gene match: 5. The CDR3 has 14 residues. CDR1 SGHNT and CDR2 YENEEA come from the germline V gene.

This clonotype was seen a handful of times. V and J are TRBV9 and TRBJ2-2; TRBD2 matches 8 bases. The CDR3 loop spans 15 amino acids. The J segment lost 5 bases and the V segment lost 1 base, leaving 4 bases of the junction unmatched. The germline gives CDR1 SGDLS, CDR2 YYNGEE. CDR3 residues: CASSVLAGDTGELFF. Written as DNA, the CDR3 is TGTGCCAGCAGCGTACTAGCGGGTGATACCGGGGAGCTGTTTTTT.

The chain carries TRBV5-1 and TRBJ1-1; a possible D gene is TRBD1 (6 bases). Germline CDR1 and CDR2: SGHRS and YFSETQ. The V end lost 2 bases, the J end lost 5 bases, and 10 bases lay between the germline ends. This CDR3 has 13 residues. The CDR3 is CASSLGGVTEAFF. CDR3 sequence (DNA): TGCGCCAGCAGCTTAGGGGGGGTTACTGAAGCTTTCTTT. Full variable domain (remainder filled in from reference TRBV5-1 and TRBJ1-1): KAGVTQTPRYLIKTRGQQVTLSCSPISGHRSVSWYQQTPGQGLQFLFEYFSETQRNKGNFPGRFSGRQFSNSRSEMNVSTLELGDSALYLCASSLGGVTEAFFGQGTRLTVV.

J is TRBJ2-1 and V is TRBV5-4, with TRBD2 matching 7 bases. In germline, CDR1 is SGHNT, CDR2 YYREEE (reference sequence). Unmatched junction bases numbered 11, after V lost 6 bases and J lost 5 bases. The CDR3 spans 15 residues. The CDR3 bases are TGTGCCAGCACCGTCCCCGGGAGGCGCGACAATGAGCAGTTCTTC. Amino acid sequence: CASTVPGRRDNEQFF. Drawing the rest from reference TRBV5-4 and TRBJ2-1, the complete variable domain is ETGVTQSPTHLIKTRGQQVTLRCSSQSGHNTVSWYQQALGQGPQFIFQYYREEENGRGNFPPRFSGLQFPNYSSELNVNALELDDSALYLCASTVPGRRDNEQFFGPGTRLTVL.

The chain has TRBV2 and TRBJ2-5, with 13 bases aligning to TRBD2. The V segment lost 7 bases and the J segment 4 bases; nucleotides outside the gene matches: 9. The CDR3 is 16 amino acids. Germline V gene data show CDR1 as SNHLY and CDR2 as FYNNEI. The CDR3, as DNA: TGTGCCAGCACCGAACTGACTAGCGGGGGGACAGAGACCCAGTACTTC. Protein sequence: CASTELTSGGTETQYF.

This clonotype turned up a few times. The chain links TRBV10-1 to TRBJ2-3; D unresolved. Germline CDR1 and CDR2: WNHNN and SYGVQD (reference sequence). This CDR3 spans 13 amino acids. Trimming cost V 4 bases and J 3 bases, with 8 bases left between them. This CDR3 is CASSVSRTDTQYF. DNA for the CDR3: TGCGCCAGCAGTGTCTCCAGGACAGATACGCAGTATTTT.

This clonotype appeared a few times. This chain uses TRBV7-8 with TRBJ1-3; 8 positions agree with TRBD1. Germline CDR1 reads SGHVS; CDR2 reads FQNEAQ. The CDR3 loop spans 16 amino acids. The V segment lost 5 bases and the J segment 1 base; nucleotides outside the gene matches: 7. The CDR3 coding sequence is TGTGCCAGCAGCCATCGACAGGGGAGATCTGGAAACACCATATATTTT. Its translation is CASSHRQGRSGNTIYF. The full variable domain, completed using reference TRBV7-8 and TRBJ1-3, is GAGVSQSPRYKVAKRGQDVALRCDPISGHVSLFWYQQALGQGPEFLTYFQNEAQLDKSGLPSDRFFAERPEGSVSTLKIQRTQQEDSAVYLCASSHRQGRSGNTIYFGEGSWLTVV.

The chain has TRBV19 and TRBJ1-2; weak D call: TRBD1 (5 bases). The CDR3 is 16 amino acids. Germline V gene sequence: CDR1 LNHDA, CDR2 SQIVND (reference sequence). The V and J ends lost 7 bases and 7 bases respectively, with 25 bases between them. The CDR3 sequence is CASISSGVDGVSGYTF. CDR3 in DNA: TGTGCCAGTATATCATCGGGGGTGGACGGAGTAAGTGGCTACACCTTC.

This chain links TRBV2 with TRBJ1-6, with no clear D. The CDR3 extends over 15 amino acids. Trimming cost V 4 bases and J 0 bases, with 7 bases left between them. CDR1 and CDR2 from the germline V gene are SNHLY and FYNNEI. CDR3 region: CASSVISSYNSPLHF. The CDR3 region has the DNA TGTGCCAGCAGTGTTATAAGCTCCTATAATTCACCCCTCCACTTT.

V gene TRBV20-1 combines with J gene TRBJ2-5, with TRBD2 matching 12 bases. Germline-derived CDR1 and CDR2 are DFQATT and SNEGSKA (reference sequence). The CDR3 is 15 amino acids. V trimming: 3 bases; J trimming: 5 bases; junction bases outside the gene matches: 7. The CDR3 DNA reads as TGCAGTGCTAGCCCTAGCGGGGGGGCGGGGGAGACCCAGTACTTC. Amino acids: CSASPSGGAGETQYF.

The rearrangement links TRBV20-1 to TRBJ2-2, with D unresolved. Trimming removed 3 bases at V and 0 bases at J, with 8 bases between. The CDR3 sequence is 14 residues long. From germline, CDR1 is DFQATT and CDR2 SNEGSKA (reference sequence). The CDR3 nucleotides read TGCAGTGCTAGGCCGGAAGCGAACACCGGGGAGCTGTTTTTT. It is translated as CSARPEANTGELFF.

This clonotype was counted only a few times. The V call is TRBV19, the J call TRBJ2-1; TRBD2 matches at 12 bases. The CDR3 runs to 17 residues. Per germline, CDR1 LNHDA and CDR2 SQIVND (reference sequence). V lost 6 bases and J lost 0; bases outside the gene matches: 6. In nucleotides, the CDR3 is TGTGCCAGTAGCTCCGGACTAGCGGGGATCTCCTACAATGAGCAGTTCTTC. Translation gives CASSSGLAGISYNEQFF.

The chain couples TRBV7-9 to TRBJ1-1; 8 bases align to TRBD1. The ends lost 1 base at V and 10 bases at J; junction bases unmatched: 5. CDR1 is SEHNR and CDR2 is FQNEAQ in the germline V gene (reference sequence). The CDR3 sequence is 13 residues long. CDR3 amino acids: CASSLVQGAAAFF. The CDR3 DNA follows: TGTGCCAGCAGCTTAGTTCAGGGGGCTGCAGCTTTCTTT.

The J gene is TRBJ1-1, the V gene TRBV10-2; TRBD1 might be the D (5 bases). This CDR3 spans 15 amino acids. Trimming pared 4 bases from V and 1 base from J, leaving 13 bases between. Germline loops: CDR1 WSHSY, CDR2 SAAADI. The CDR3 sequence: CASSGPRQSNTEAFF. CDR3 coding DNA: TGCGCCAGCAGTGGGCCCCGACAGTCGAACACTGAAGCTTTCTTT.

The chain employs TRBV7-8 and TRBJ2-2; D tentatively fits TRBD1 or TRBD2 (5 bases each). The germline V gene has CDR1 SGHVS and CDR2 FQNEAQ. The CDR3 length is 14 residues. Trimming removed 3 bases at V and 6 bases at J, with 11 bases between. The CDR3 nucleotides are TGTGCCAGCAGCTTGCCAGGGACCCCCGGGGAGCTGTTTTTT. Amino acids: CASSLPGTPGELFF.

The table lists this clonotype with a few counts. This chain connects TRBV10-1 to TRBJ2-1, with 10 bases lining up with TRBD1. The CDR3 runs to 15 residues. The V gene end was trimmed by 4 bases and the J gene end by 5 bases; junction bases not matched to a gene: 5. CDR1 WNHNN and CDR2 SYGVQD come from the germline V gene (reference sequence). CDR3 region: CASSVRDRGNNEQFF. The CDR3 DNA reads as TGCGCCAGCAGTGTCCGGGACAGGGGTAACAATGAGCAGTTCTTC.

This clonotype came up a few times. V gene TRBV6-1 combines with J gene TRBJ1-6; D unresolved. The V gene's germline CDR1 is MNHNS and CDR2 SASEGT. The CDR3 contains 18 residues. Trimming removed 0 bases at V and 2 bases at J, with 14 bases between. The CDR3 protein is CASSEAGLVLPYNSPLHF. In DNA form, the CDR3 reads TGTGCCAGCAGTGAAGCGGGTCTAGTACTTCCCTATAATTCACCCCTCCACTTT.

This clonotype was detected only a few times. The gene calls are TRBV2 and TRBJ1-5, with 10 bases that match TRBD1. CDR3 size: 15 residues. After removal of 4 bases from V and 3 bases from J, the junction contained 3 bases not matched to a gene. CDR1 and CDR2 from the germline V gene are SNHLY and FYNNEI. CDR3: CASSGDRGDNQPQHF. The CDR3 DNA is TGTGCCAGCAGTGGGGACAGGGGTGACAATCAGCCCCAGCATTTT.

The chain carries TRBV5-1 and TRBJ1-6, with no clear D. Deletions cut 0 bases from V and 3 bases from J, with 13 bases between. The germline V gene encodes CDR1 SGHRS and CDR2 YFSETQ. The CDR3 is 17 amino acids. DNA of the CDR3: TGCGCCAGCAGCTTGGTGGCCCACGGCCACTATAATTCACCCCTCCACTTT. It translates to CASSLVAHGHYNSPLHF.

This chain links TRBV7-2 with TRBJ2-7, with D possibly matching TRBD1 (6 bases). CDR3 size: 17 residues. Per germline, CDR1 SGHTA and CDR2 FQGNSA. Trimming took 3 bases from V and 1 from J, leaving 19 bases between them. The CDR3 DNA follows: TGTGCCAGCAGCTTTGGGGCACAGGGAGTGCAATCCTACGAGCAGTACTTC. Its translation: CASSFGAQGVQSYEQYF.

Only a few counts were recorded for this clonotype. The rearrangement links TRBV20-1 to TRBJ2-7, with D perhaps TRBD1 or TRBD2 (6 bases each). The germline gives CDR1 DFQATT, CDR2 SNEGSKA (reference sequence). The CDR3 loop spans 14 amino acids. V dropped 3 bases and J dropped 0 bases, with 12 bases sitting between them. The CDR3 here is CSASTGAFSYEQYF. CDR3 DNA sequence: TGCAGTGCTAGTACGGGGGCCTTCTCCTACGAGCAGTACTTC.

The chain couples TRBV29-1 to TRBJ2-3; no clear D. Trimming shortened V by 6 bases and J by 2 bases, and 15 bases separated the two germline ends. The CDR3 loop spans 14 amino acids. Germline V gene data show CDR1 as SQVTM and CDR2 as ANQGSEA. CDR3 DNA sequence: TGCAGCGTCGCCAGCGATTTCCACACAGATACGCAGTATTTT. Translating gives CSVASDFHTDTQYF.

The V call is TRBV25-1, the J call TRBJ1-2, with D maybe TRBD1 (5 bases). The CDR3 extends over 14 amino acids. Germline V gives CDR1 MGHDK, CDR2 SYGVNS. Trimming pared 4 bases from V and 5 bases from J, leaving 14 bases between. This CDR3 is CASSAQGPVYGYTF. The CDR3 DNA follows: TGTGCCAGCAGTGCCCAGGGTCCGGTTTATGGCTACACCTTC.

This clonotype was detected a few times. This sequence joins TRBV27 and TRBJ1-2; maybe TRBD1 (5 bases). There are 14 residues in the CDR3. V was pared by 0 bases and J by 4 bases, with 9 bases between. CDR1 and CDR2 from the germline V gene are MNHEY and SMNVEV (reference sequence). CDR3 sequence reads: CASSLSGPGYGYTF. For the CDR3, the DNA is TGTGCCAGCAGTTTATCGGGGCCGGGCTATGGCTACACCTTC.

This chain joins TRBV27 and TRBJ2-7; a weak D match, TRBD1 (5 bases). The V and J ends lost 2 bases and 0 bases respectively, with 17 bases between them. The V gene's germline CDR1 is MNHEY and CDR2 SMNVEV (reference sequence). The CDR3 totals 17 residues. The CDR3 DNA follows: TGTGCCAGCAGTTTACACGGCAGCGTAGGGGACTCCTACGAGCAGTACTTC. Protein product: CASSLHGSVGDSYEQYF.